Sequencing of this T cell receptor beta chain was carried out in a study of cytomegalovirus exposure and HLA in healthy donors. The repertoire was sequenced with immunoSEQ multiplex PCR; TCRdb's copy has only in-frame clones and lacks some. The table shows 200,000 to 250,000 clones, with around four fifths occurring only once. V was shortened by 3 bases and J by 3 bases, with 9 bases between the two germline ends. Germline V lookup: CDR1 SSHAT, CDR2 FNYEAQ (reference sequence). This CDR3 is 13 amino acids long. The TCR originated in a woman under 30 in good health and CMV-seronegative. The material sequenced was PBMCs. The chain combines TRBV7-7 with TRBJ2-7, with D maybe TRBD1 (5 bases). In DNA, the CDR3 is TGTGCCAGCAGCTTCAGGGTCAACTACGAGCAGTACTTC. Protein sequence: CASSFRVNYEQYF.